This T cell receptor (beta chain) is drawn from a study of blood T cell repertoires in COVID-19. About the study: Sample material is recorded as cDNA or gDNA derived from T cells, B-cell-depleted T cells, or PBMCs.

V dropped 6 bases and J dropped 1 base, with 15 bases sitting between them. Germline values: CDR1 SGHRS, CDR2 YFSETQ. There are 15 residues in the CDR3. Original handling: Reference gene primer amplification gave nucleated cell count estimates. The repertoire was sequenced with immunoSEQ multiplex PCR; TCRdb's copy has only in-frame clones and lacks some. The V and J calls and clone size come from that table; D and trimming were worked out from the DNA. Of 250,000 to 300,000 clones listed, roughly 83% are singletons. The rearrangement links TRBV5-1 to TRBJ2-3, with a weak D call TRBD1 (5 bases). The receptor's source is a man aged 60 to 75 who had recovered from COVID-19. Sequenced sample: peripheral blood. The CDR3 DNA reads TGCGCCAGCATCCCCTCCCTAGGGGGCACAGATACGCAGTATTTT. Residues: CASIPSLGGTDTQYF.